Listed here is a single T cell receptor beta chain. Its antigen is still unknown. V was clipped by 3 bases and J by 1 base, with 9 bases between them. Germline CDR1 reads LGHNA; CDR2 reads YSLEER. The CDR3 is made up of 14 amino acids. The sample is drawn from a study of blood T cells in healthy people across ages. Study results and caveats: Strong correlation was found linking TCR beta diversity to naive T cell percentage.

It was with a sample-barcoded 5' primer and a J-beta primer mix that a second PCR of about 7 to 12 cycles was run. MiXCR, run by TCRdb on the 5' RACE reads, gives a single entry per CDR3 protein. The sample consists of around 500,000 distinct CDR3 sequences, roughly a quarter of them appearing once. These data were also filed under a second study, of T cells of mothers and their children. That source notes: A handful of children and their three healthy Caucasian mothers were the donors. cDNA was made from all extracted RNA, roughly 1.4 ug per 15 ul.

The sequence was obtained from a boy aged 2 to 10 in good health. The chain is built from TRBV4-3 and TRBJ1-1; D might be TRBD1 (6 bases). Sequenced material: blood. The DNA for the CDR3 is TGCGCCAGCAGCCAGCTGACAGGGAACACTGAAGCTTTCTTT. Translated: CASSQLTGNTEAFF.